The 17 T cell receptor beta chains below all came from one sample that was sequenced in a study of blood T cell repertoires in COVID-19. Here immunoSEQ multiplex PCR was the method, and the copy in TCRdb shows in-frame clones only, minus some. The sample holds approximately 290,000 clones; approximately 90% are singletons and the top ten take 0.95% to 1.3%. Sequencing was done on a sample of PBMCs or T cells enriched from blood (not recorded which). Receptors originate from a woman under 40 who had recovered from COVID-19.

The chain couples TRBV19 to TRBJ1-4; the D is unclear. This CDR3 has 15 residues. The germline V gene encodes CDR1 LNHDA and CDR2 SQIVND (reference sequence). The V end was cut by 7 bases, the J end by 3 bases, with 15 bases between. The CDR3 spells CASTSHAVSNEKLFF. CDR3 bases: TGTGCCAGTACCTCCCACGCGGTATCTAATGAAAAACTGTTTTTT.

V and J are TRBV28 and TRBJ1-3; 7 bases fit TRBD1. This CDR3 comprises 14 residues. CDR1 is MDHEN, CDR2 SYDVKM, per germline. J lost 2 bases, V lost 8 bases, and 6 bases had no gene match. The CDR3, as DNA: TGTGCCAGCTCCTCGGGACAGCCTGGAAACACCATATATTTT. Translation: CASSSGQPGNTIYF.

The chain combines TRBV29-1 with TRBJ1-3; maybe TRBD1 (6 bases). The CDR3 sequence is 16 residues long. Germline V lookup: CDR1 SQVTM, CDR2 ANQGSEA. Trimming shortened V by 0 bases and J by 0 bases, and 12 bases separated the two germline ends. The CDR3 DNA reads TGCAGCGTTGAAGACAGACAGGCCGCCTCTGGAAACACCATATATTTT. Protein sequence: CSVEDRQAASGNTIYF.

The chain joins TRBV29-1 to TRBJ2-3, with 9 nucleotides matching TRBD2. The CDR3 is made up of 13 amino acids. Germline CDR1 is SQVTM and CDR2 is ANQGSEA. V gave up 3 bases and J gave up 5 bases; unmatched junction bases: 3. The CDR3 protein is CSVELLAGDTQYF. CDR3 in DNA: TGCAGCGTTGAGTTACTAGCGGGAGATACGCAGTATTTT.

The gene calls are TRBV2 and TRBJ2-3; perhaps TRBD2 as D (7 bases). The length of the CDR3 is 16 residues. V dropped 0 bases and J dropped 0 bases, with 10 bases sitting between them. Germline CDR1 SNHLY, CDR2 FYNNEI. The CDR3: CASSEAGGLSTDTQYF. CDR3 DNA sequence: TGTGCCAGCAGTGAAGCCGGGGGGCTGAGCACAGATACGCAGTATTTT.

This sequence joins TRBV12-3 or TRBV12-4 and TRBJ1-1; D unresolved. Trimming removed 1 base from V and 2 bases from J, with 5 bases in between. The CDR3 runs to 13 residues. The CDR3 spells CASSLDGNTEAFF. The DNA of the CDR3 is TGTGCCAGCAGTTTAGATGGCAACACTGAAGCTTTCTTT.

CDR3 in DNA: TGTGCCAGCTCACGACGGACAGGGTTATACACAGATACGCAGTATTTT. This encodes CASSRRTGLYTDTQYF. V usage is TRBV18 and J usage is TRBJ2-3; 8 bases match TRBD1. Germline-derived CDR1 and CDR2 are KGHSH and LQKENI. The junction had 8 bases not matched to a gene; V was cut back by 4 bases and J by 2 bases. The CDR3 runs 16 residues. The whole variable domain, remainder taken from reference TRBV18 and TRBJ2-3, is NAGVMQNPRHLVRRRGQEARLRCSPMKGHSHVYWYRQLPEEGLKFMVYLQKENIIDESGMPKERFSAEFPKEGPSILRIQQVVRGDSAAYFCASSRRTGLYTDTQYFGPGTRLTVL.

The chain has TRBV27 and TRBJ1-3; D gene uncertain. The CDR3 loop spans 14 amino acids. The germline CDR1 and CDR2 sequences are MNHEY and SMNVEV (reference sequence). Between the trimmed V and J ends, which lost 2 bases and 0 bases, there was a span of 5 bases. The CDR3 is CASSLGVSGNTIYF. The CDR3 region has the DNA TGTGCCAGCAGTTTAGGAGTCTCTGGAAACACCATATATTTT.

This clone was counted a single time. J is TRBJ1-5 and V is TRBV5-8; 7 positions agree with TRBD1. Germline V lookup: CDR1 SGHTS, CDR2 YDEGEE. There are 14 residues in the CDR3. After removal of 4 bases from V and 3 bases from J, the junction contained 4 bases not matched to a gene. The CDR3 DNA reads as TGTGCCAGCAGCCCTGACAGGGCCAATCAGCCCCAGCATTTT. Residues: CASSPDRANQPQHF.

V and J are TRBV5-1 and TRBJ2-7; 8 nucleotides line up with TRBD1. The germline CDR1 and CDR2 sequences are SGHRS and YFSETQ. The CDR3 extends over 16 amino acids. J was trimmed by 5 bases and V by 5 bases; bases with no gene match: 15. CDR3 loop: CASRSSTGQVYDEQYF. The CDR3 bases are TGCGCCAGCAGGTCTTCAACGGGACAGGTTTACGACGAGCAGTACTTC.

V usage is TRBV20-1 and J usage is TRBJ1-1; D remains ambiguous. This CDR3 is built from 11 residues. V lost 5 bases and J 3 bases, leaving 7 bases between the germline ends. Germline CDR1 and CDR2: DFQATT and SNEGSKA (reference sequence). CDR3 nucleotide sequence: TGCAGTGCTGGTCGAGACACTGAAGCTTTCTTT. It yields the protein CSAGRDTEAFF.

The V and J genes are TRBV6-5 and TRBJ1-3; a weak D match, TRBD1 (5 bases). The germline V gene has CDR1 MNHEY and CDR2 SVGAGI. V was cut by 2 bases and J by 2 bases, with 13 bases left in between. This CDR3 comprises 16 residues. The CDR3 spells CASSYGFLTAGNTIYF. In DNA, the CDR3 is TGTGCCAGCAGTTACGGGTTCTTGACAGCTGGAAACACCATATATTTT.

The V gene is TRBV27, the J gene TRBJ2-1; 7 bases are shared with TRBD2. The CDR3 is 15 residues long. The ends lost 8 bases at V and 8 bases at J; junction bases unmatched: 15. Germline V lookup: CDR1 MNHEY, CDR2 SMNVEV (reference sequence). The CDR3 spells CASQPWGLIGYEQFF. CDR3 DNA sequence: TGTGCCAGCCAACCATGGGGACTAATCGGGTATGAGCAGTTCTTC.

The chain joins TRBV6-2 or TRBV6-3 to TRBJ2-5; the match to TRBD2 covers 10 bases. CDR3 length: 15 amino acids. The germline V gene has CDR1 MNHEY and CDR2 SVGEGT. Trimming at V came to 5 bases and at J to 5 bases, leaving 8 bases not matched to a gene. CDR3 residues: CASSSGRADLETQYF. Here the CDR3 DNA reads TGTGCCAGCAGTAGCGGGAGGGCCGATTTGGAGACCCAGTACTTC.

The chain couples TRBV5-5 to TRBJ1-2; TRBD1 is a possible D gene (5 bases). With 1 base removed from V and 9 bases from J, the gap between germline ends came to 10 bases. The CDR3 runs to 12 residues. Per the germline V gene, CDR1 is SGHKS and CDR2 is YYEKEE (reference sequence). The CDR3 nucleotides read TGTGCCAGCAGCTTGTTGACAGACAGCTACACCTTC. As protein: CASSLLTDSYTF.

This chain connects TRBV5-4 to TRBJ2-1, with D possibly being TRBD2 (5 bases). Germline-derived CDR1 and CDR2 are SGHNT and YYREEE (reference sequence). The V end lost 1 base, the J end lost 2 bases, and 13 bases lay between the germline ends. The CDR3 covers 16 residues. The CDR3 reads CASSLHPSGPYNEQFF. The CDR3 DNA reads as TGTGCCAGCAGCTTGCATCCGAGCGGACCCTACAATGAGCAGTTCTTC.

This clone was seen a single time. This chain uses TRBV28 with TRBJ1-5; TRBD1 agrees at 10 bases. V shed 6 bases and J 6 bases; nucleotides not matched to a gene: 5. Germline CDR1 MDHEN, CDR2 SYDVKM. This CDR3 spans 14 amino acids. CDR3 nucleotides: TGTGCCAGCAGCCCCGGACAGGGGGGTCAGCCCCAGCATTTT. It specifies CASSPGQGGQPQHF.